This T cell receptor (beta chain) was sequenced for a study of blood T cell repertoires in COVID-19. The V end lost 3 bases, the J end lost 3 bases, and 12 bases lay between the germline ends. Looked up from germline, CDR1 is LNHDA and CDR2 is SQIVND (reference sequence). This CDR3 has 15 amino acids. Assay: immunoSEQ multiplex PCR; the TCRdb copy retains only in-frame clones and omits some. The data contain approximately 100,000 clones, 80% to 90% of them singletons. This TCR came from a human donor in a cohort sampled during active COVID-19. V gene TRBV19 combines with J gene TRBJ2-1; D is perhaps TRBD2 (5 bases). Sequencing input: peripheral blood. CDR3 loop: CASSIIGLNYNEQFF. In nucleotides, the CDR3 is TGTGCCAGTAGTATTATAGGACTCAACTACAATGAGCAGTTCTTC.